This entry lists 8 T cell receptor delta chains sequenced from one sample in a study of γδ T cells in repeated Plasmodium falciparum infection. TCRdb re-called the multiplex PCR reads through CATT. The table includes 85,000 to 100,000 delta-chain clones, roughly 0.9% detected once. Flow sorting of PBMC yielded separate Vgamma9/Vdelta2+ and Vdelta2-negative gammadelta T cell populations for bulk repertoire analysis. The sequenced sample was gamma-delta T cells from blood. The receptors shown here come from a pool of human donors (malaria-infected and uninfected, not separated).

For this clone: TCRdb has a much larger clone's protein, which differs at residue 14 from the translation of this DNA, likely because of a read error; what is shown is the protein translated from the DNA. The J gene is uncalled and the V gene is TRDV2; the table's D call TRDD3 went unverified against the DNA. The CDR3 contains 16 residues. CDR1 is GEAIGNYY and CDR2 is EKD in the germline V gene. The CDR3 spells CACDTGGYWDTRQVFF. CDR3 bases: TGTGCCTGTGACACCGGGGGATACTGGGACACCCGACAGGTGTTTTTC.

Comments on this clone: This DNA translates differently at residue 15 from the TCRdb protein, which is that of a much larger clone; a read error is likely, and the protein shown is the DNA's own translation. The rearrangement links TRDV2 to TRDJ1; 8 nucleotides agree with TRDD3. Matching the DNA to germline supplied the J gene, which TCRdb does not give. Germline V gene lookup returns CDR1 GEAIGNYY and CDR2 EKD. The CDR3 covers 18 residues. The CDR3 region is CACDTVAGIRPRADELIF. In DNA, the CDR3 is TGTGCCTGTGACACCGTTGCTGGGATACGCCCCCGAGCCGATGAACTCATCTTT.

There are many counts of this clone. This sample also contains other DNA sequences that code for the same CDR3. This rearrangement joins TRDV1 to TRDJ1, with 7 bases aligning to TRDD3. Germline V gene data show CDR1 as TSWWSYY and CDR2 as QGS. The CDR3 extends over 23 amino acids. V was clipped by 6 bases and J by 0 bases; unmatched bases: 31. The CDR3 is CALGPPPPTPVVGERLYTDKLIF. The CDR3 nucleotides read TGTGCTCTTGGCCCCCCACCCCCTACCCCCGTTGTGGGGGAAAGATTGTACACCGATAAACTCATCTTT.

Regarding this clone: With a far larger clone one base away, a read error is the likely cause. The sample holds other DNA sequences that translate to the same CDR3. The chain combines TRDV1 with TRDJ2, with 11 nucleotides matching TRDD3. Here the J gene was assigned by germline matching of the DNA, as TCRdb has none. This CDR3 contains 16 residues. Looked up from germline, CDR1 is TSWWSYY and CDR2 is QGS. The CDR3 here is CALEPLGDTGAARLFF. The CDR3 bases are TGTGCTCTTGAACCCCTGGGGGATACCGGAGCGGCACGACTCTTCTTT.

To note about this clone: Since a far larger clone is one base different, this is likely a read error. Other DNA sequences in this specimen translate into the identical CDR3. The chain combines TRDV1 with TRDJ2; 9 bases line up with TRDD3. Here the J gene was assigned by germline matching of the DNA, as TCRdb has none. The length of the CDR3 is 19 residues. Per the germline V gene, CDR1 is TSWWSYY and CDR2 is QGS. Written as DNA, the CDR3 is TGTGCTCTCGGGGACCCATTCCCCGTACTGGGGGAAGTGACAGCACAACTCTTCTTT. This encodes CALGDPFPVLGEVTAQLFF.

To note about this clone: TCRdb's protein for this DNA is that of a much larger clone and differs from the translation at residue 4, likely a read error; the protein shown is the DNA translation. The genes are TRDV2 and TRDJ1; TRDD3 matches 7 bases. Germline values: CDR1 GEAIGNYY, CDR2 EKD. The V and J ends lost 5 bases and 0 bases, in that order; junction bases with no gene match: 17. The CDR3 is 18 amino acids. The CDR3 here is CACACISWGPPHTDKLIF. The CDR3 nucleotides read TGTGCCTGTGCGTGTATCTCCTGGGGGCCTCCTCACACCGATAAACTCATCTTT.

Comment on this clone: This is likely an artifact of a read error, given a far larger clone one base away. Different DNA sequences within this sample yield the same CDR3. This chain joins TRDV1 and TRDJ1; possible D gene TRDD3, 6 bases. Germline CDR1 is TSWWSYY and CDR2 is QGS. The CDR3 sequence is 18 residues long. The CDR3 protein is CALEFSGLGTPAKTKLIF. CDR3 in DNA: TGTGCCCTTGAGTTTTCCGGCCTGGGGACTCCAGCGAAAACTAAACTCATCTTT.

This clone was counted between two and nine times. A read error likely explains this, since a far larger clone differs by one base. The V gene is TRDV1, the J gene TRDJ1; TRDD2 agrees at 9 bases. TCRdb carries no J gene annotation; the J gene was assigned here by matching the DNA with germline. CDR1 and CDR2 from the germline V gene are TSWWSYY and QGS. The CDR3 spans 31 residues. The CDR3 loop is CAFGEHRGLLPSYLHPYRPLLVRGYTDKLIF. CDR3 coding DNA: TGTGCTTTTGGGGAACATCGGGGCCTCCTTCCTTCCTACCTCCACCCTTACCGACCCCTTTTGGTGAGGGGGTACACCGATAAACTCATCTTT.